The 26 T cell receptor beta chains given below trace back to one sample, sequenced in a study of beta chain features in type 1 diabetes. The entirety of the isolated RNA underwent reverse transcription, so expressed TCRB transcripts were sequenced. The repertoire was sequenced with immunoSEQ multiplex PCR; TCRdb's copy has only in-frame clones and lacks some. The sample lists about 650,000 clones, 12% occurring once. Their antigens remain unidentified. Study-wide findings and caveats: Researchers report that Type 1 diabetes patients had moderately but significantly shorter TCRB CDR3s across all four CD4+ subsets.

The specimen was naive CD4+ T cells from blood. The source is a man younger than 40 with type 1 diabetes.

This clone was counted only a few times. The CDR3 DNA reads as TGTGCCAGCAGCCGGGGTTCGGTAGCGCCATACAATGAGCAGTTCTTC. Protein sequence: CASSRGSVAPYNEQFF. This sequence joins TRBV4-2 and TRBJ2-1; TRBD2 is a possible D gene (5 bases). Germline CDR1 and CDR2: LGHNA and YNFKEQ. CDR3 size: 16 residues. V was clipped by 4 bases and J by 4 bases, with 17 bases between them.

This clone occurred a few times. V and J are TRBV2 and TRBJ1-5; no clear D gene. V was cut by 5 bases and J by 0 bases, with 8 bases left in between. The CDR3 contains 14 residues. Per the germline V gene, CDR1 is SNHLY and CDR2 is FYNNEI. CDR3 nucleotide sequence: TGTGCCAGCAGTCTCAGGAATAGCAATCAGCCCCAGCATTTT. Residues: CASSLRNSNQPQHF.

There are a few counts of this clone. The gene calls are TRBV6-5 and TRBJ1-2, with D tentatively TRBD1 (5 bases). This CDR3 contains 13 residues. Looked up from germline, CDR1 is MNHEY and CDR2 is SVGAGI. Trimming took 2 bases from V and 5 from J, leaving 9 bases between them. The CDR3 here is CASSYRGGYGYTF. The CDR3 DNA sequence: TGTGCCAGCAGTTACAGGGGAGGGTATGGCTACACCTTC.

The CDR3 reads CASSEGGTRETQYF. CDR3 bases: TGTGCCAGCAGTGAAGGGGGGACGCGAGAGACCCAGTACTTC. This chain joins TRBV25-1 and TRBJ2-5, with D perhaps matching TRBD2 (6 bases). Germline assignment: CDR1 MGHDK and CDR2 SYGVNS. The ends were cut back, 2 bases at V and 4 bases at J, with 11 bases in the middle. This CDR3 is built from 14 residues.

This sequence joins TRBV5-1 and TRBJ2-5; 13 bases align to TRBD2. The CDR3 loop spans 16 amino acids. The V gene end was trimmed by 4 bases and the J gene end by 5 bases; junction bases not matched to a gene: 8. CDR1 and CDR2 from the germline V gene are SGHRS and YFSETQ. The CDR3 bases are TGCGCCAGCAGCCCCGGACTAGCGGGGGTTGGGGAGACCCAGTACTTC. Protein product: CASSPGLAGVGETQYF.

This clone occurred a few times. The V and J genes are TRBV27 and TRBJ2-7, with D perhaps TRBD1 (5 bases). The CDR3 covers 12 residues. Germline V gives CDR1 MNHEY, CDR2 SMNVEV (reference sequence). V lost 5 bases and J lost 5, with 10 bases in between. CDR3 coding DNA: TGTGCCAGCAGTGGCGCAGGGAACGAGCAGTACTTC. Protein: CASSGAGNEQYF.

The chain couples TRBV7-2 to TRBJ1-4; D remains ambiguous. V lost 1 base, J lost 0 bases, and 6 bases lay in between. CDR3 length: 15 amino acids. Per the germline V gene, CDR1 is SGHTA and CDR2 is FQGNSA. The chain's CDR3 is CASSLVSATNEKLFF. The CDR3 DNA reads as TGTGCCAGCAGCTTAGTTTCTGCAACTAATGAAAAACTGTTTTTT.

This clone was observed a few times. Other DNA sequences in the sample encode the same CDR3. V gene TRBV23-1 combines with J gene TRBJ2-5; tentatively, D is TRBD2 (7 bases). TRBV23-1 is an open reading frame, and its role is uncertain. The CDR3 runs 14 residues. Trimming stripped 0 bases from V and 4 bases from J, with 9 bases between. The CDR3 coding sequence is TGCGCCAGCAGTCAATCGGGGGGGCGAGAGACCCAGTACTTC. Translation gives CASSQSGGRETQYF.

The table lists this clone with a few counts. The chain uses TRBV30 and TRBJ1-2; the D is unclear. Looked up from germline, CDR1 is GTSNPN and CDR2 is SVGIG (reference sequence). Trimming took off 4 bases at V and 8 bases at J, with 11 bases between the two ends. There are 11 residues in the CDR3. The CDR3: CAWNGGGGYTF. For the CDR3, the DNA is TGTGCCTGGAATGGAGGCGGGGGCTACACCTTC. Together with reference TRBV30 and TRBJ1-2, the CDR3 gives the full variable domain: SQTIHQWPATLVQPVGSPLSLECTVEGTSNPNLYWYRQAAGRGLQLLFYSVGIGQISSEVPQNLSASRPQDRQFILSSKKLLLSDSGFYLCAWNGGGGYTFGSGTRLTVV.

CDR3: CASSVGGSGDTQYF. In DNA form, the CDR3 reads TGTGCCAGCAGCGTAGGAGGTAGTGGAGATACGCAGTATTTT. The chain couples TRBV9 to TRBJ2-3, with unresolved D. The germline V gene has CDR1 SGDLS and CDR2 YYNGEE. V was trimmed by 0 bases and J by 5 bases, leaving 10 bases between them. The length of the CDR3 is 14 residues.

The gene calls are TRBV7-9 and TRBJ1-3, with D possibly being TRBD1 (5 bases). Germline V gives CDR1 SEHNR, CDR2 FQNEAQ (reference sequence). The CDR3 length is 15 residues. V lost 5 bases to trimming and J lost 0 bases, with 11 bases between them. The CDR3 nucleotides are TGTGCCAGCAGCCGACAGACCCACTCTGGAAACACCATATATTTT. It yields the protein CASSRQTHSGNTIYF. Looking up the rest from reference TRBV7-9 and TRBJ1-3 gives the full variable domain: DTGVSQNPRHKITKRGQNVTFRCDPISEHNRLYWYRQTLGQGPEFLTYFQNEAQLEKSRLLSDRFSAERPKGSFSTLEIQRTEQGDSAMYLCASSRQTHSGNTIYFGEGSWLTVV.

This clone was counted only a few times. The chain joins TRBV7-9 to TRBJ2-1; D unclear. This CDR3 has 13 residues. From germline, CDR1 is SEHNR and CDR2 FQNEAQ (reference sequence). V lost 4 bases and J 6 bases, leaving 10 bases between the germline ends. In DNA form, the CDR3 reads TGTGCCAGCAGCTCTGAGAGGCCCAATGAGCAGTTCTTC. It specifies CASSSERPNEQFF.

This clone was counted between two and nine times. This chain links TRBV6-1 with TRBJ2-5, with 10 bases lining up with TRBD1. The CDR3 sequence is 15 residues long. Unmatched junction bases numbered 8, after V lost 5 bases and J lost 5 bases. CDR1 and CDR2 (germline): MNHNS, SASEGT. Here the CDR3 DNA reads TGTGCCAGCAGTTGGGGGACAGGGGAGTGGGAGACCCAGTACTTC. Its translation is CASSWGTGEWETQYF.

This clone was seen a few times. This chain joins TRBV7-9 and TRBJ2-3, with TRBD2 matching over 10 bases. With 6 bases clipped from V and 3 bases from J, the junction kept 15 bases outside the gene matches. Germline V lookup: CDR1 SEHNR, CDR2 FQNEAQ (reference sequence). This CDR3 contains 18 residues. CDR3 nucleotide sequence: TGTGCCAGCAGAAAAGTCTGGACTAGCGGATTGAGGACAGATACGCAGTATTTT. Residues: CASRKVWTSGLRTDTQYF.

This clone was seen more than once but under ten times. V usage is TRBV7-2 and J usage is TRBJ2-2; 7 bases map to TRBD1. CDR3 size: 15 residues. Germline values: CDR1 SGHTA, CDR2 FQGNSA. V was clipped by 5 bases and J by 2 bases; unmatched bases: 5. CDR3: CASSRGQINTGELFF. CDR3 DNA sequence: TGTGCCAGCAGCCGGGGACAGATCAACACCGGGGAGCTGTTTTTT.

The chain employs TRBV2 and TRBJ1-6; a possible D gene is TRBD1 (5 bases). V lost 1 base to trimming and J lost 5 bases, with 9 bases between them. Looked up from germline, CDR1 is SNHLY and CDR2 is FYNNEI. This CDR3 is built from 15 residues. The CDR3 loop is CASSEGGRNNSPLHF. CDR3 in DNA: TGTGCCAGCAGTGAAGGGGGACGGAATAATTCACCCCTCCACTTT.

The chain combines TRBV7-2 with TRBJ2-4, with TRBD1 identical over 7 bases. Germline loops: CDR1 SGHTA, CDR2 FQGNSA. With V trimmed by 5 bases and J by 6 bases, 7 bases remained unmatched. The CDR3 contains 14 residues. For the CDR3, the DNA is TGTGCCAGCAGCACCCCGGGACAGCCAAACATTCAGTACTTC. It translates to CASSTPGQPNIQYF.

The table lists this clone with a few counts. The V and J genes are TRBV7-2 and TRBJ2-1; tentatively, D is TRBD1 (6 bases). Trimming cost V 3 bases and J 4 bases, with 10 bases left between them. There are 14 residues in the CDR3. CDR1 and CDR2 from the germline V gene are SGHTA and FQGNSA. The CDR3: CASSLDSRYNEQFF. The CDR3 DNA reads as TGTGCCAGCAGCTTGGACAGTAGATACAATGAGCAGTTCTTC.

This clone has more than one count but fewer than ten. The V gene is TRBV25-1, the J gene TRBJ1-1; the D gene is possibly TRBD1 (6 bases). Trimming pared 3 bases from V and 11 bases from J, leaving 19 bases between. The CDR3 is 14 amino acids. Germline lookup yields CDR1 MGHDK and CDR2 SYGVNS. Here the CDR3 reads CASSEIRDTTGAFF. The CDR3 bases are TGTGCCAGCAGTGAGATCCGGGACACCACGGGGGCTTTCTTT. Complete variable domain (other parts from reference TRBV25-1 and TRBJ1-1): EADIYQTPRYLVIGTGKKITLECSQTMGHDKMYWYQQDPGMELHLIHYSYGVNSTEKGDLSSESTVSRIRTEHFPLTLESARPSHTSQYLCASSEIRDTTGAFFGQGTRLTVV.

The table lists this clone with a few counts. The chain carries TRBV11-2 and TRBJ1-1, with 9 bases identical to TRBD1. The V gene's germline CDR1 is SGHAT and CDR2 FQNNGV. J lost 5 bases, V lost 6 bases, and 4 bases had no gene match. This CDR3 contains 13 residues. The CDR3 nucleotides read TGTGCCAGCAGTAAAGACAGGGGGACTGAAGCTTTCTTT. It specifies CASSKDRGTEAFF. The whole variable domain, filled in from reference TRBV11-2 and TRBJ1-1, reads EAGVAQSPRYKIIEKRQSVAFWCNPISGHATLYWYQQILGQGPKLLIQFQNNGVVDDSQLPKDRFSAERLKGVDSTLKIQPAKLEDSAVYLCASSKDRGTEAFFGQGTRLTVV.

The chain uses TRBV2 and TRBJ1-2, with a possible D match to TRBD1 (6 bases). The CDR3 length is 13 residues. Trimming removed 2 bases at V and 5 bases at J, with 9 bases between. From germline, CDR1 is SNHLY and CDR2 FYNNEI. In nucleotides, the CDR3 is TGTGCCAGCAGTGAACAGGGGCCATATGGCTACACCTTC. Translating it yields CASSEQGPYGYTF. The whole variable domain, remainder taken from reference TRBV2 and TRBJ1-2, is EPEVTQTPSHQVTQMGQEVILRCVPISNHLYFYWYRQILGQKVEFLVSFYNNEISEKSEIFDDQFSVERPDGSNFTLKIRSTKLEDSAMYFCASSEQGPYGYTFGSGTRLTVV.

This clone was observed a few times. The chain is built from TRBV30 and TRBJ2-4, with TRBD2 identical over 7 bases. Trimming cost V 3 bases and J 9 bases; bases outside gene matches: 2. This CDR3 has 11 amino acids. The germline CDR1 and CDR2 sequences are GTSNPN and SVGIG (reference sequence). The CDR3, as DNA: TGTGCCTGGAGCACGGGGGGCATTCAGTACTTC. Protein product: CAWSTGGIQYF.

This clone was counted between two and nine times. The rearrangement joins TRBV7-8 to TRBJ2-4; TRBD1 matches 11 bases. This CDR3 is built from 14 residues. From germline, CDR1 is SGHVS and CDR2 FQNEAQ. V gave up 5 bases and J gave up 8 bases; unmatched junction bases: 5. CDR3 nucleotide sequence: TGTGCCAGCAGCCCGGACAGGGGGCTCGACATTCAGTACTTC. It translates to CASSPDRGLDIQYF.

V is TRBV25-1 and J is TRBJ2-2, with 10 positions matching TRBD1. V was pared by 7 bases and J by 4 bases, with 3 bases of the junction left unmatched. Germline-derived CDR1 and CDR2 are MGHDK and SYGVNS. The length of the CDR3 is 14 residues. CDR3 region: CASKGTGVTGELFF. CDR3 sequence (DNA): TGTGCCAGCAAGGGGACAGGGGTCACCGGGGAGCTGTTTTTT.

This rearrangement joins TRBV9 to TRBJ1-5; tentatively, D is TRBD1 (6 bases). This CDR3 comprises 15 residues. Germline-derived CDR1 and CDR2 are SGDLS and YYNGEE. V gave up 2 bases and J gave up 6 bases, with 15 bases separating them. CDR3 nucleotide sequence: TGTGCCAGCAGCGTGGGAGGTCAGGGGTTTCAGCCCCAGCATTTT. Translated, it gives CASSVGGQGFQPQHF. The full variable domain, in which reference TRBV9 and TRBJ1-5 provide the parts outside the CDR3, is DSGVTQTPKHLITATGQRVTLRCSPRSGDLSVYWYQQSLDQGLQFLIQYYNGEERAKGNILERFSAQQFPDLHSELNLSSLELGDSALYFCASSVGGQGFQPQHFGDGTRLSIL.

This chain connects TRBV5-4 to TRBJ2-7, with 9 bases fitting TRBD1. This CDR3 has 14 residues. The junction had 8 bases not matched to a gene; V was cut back by 4 bases and J by 6 bases. The germline gives CDR1 SGHNT, CDR2 YYREEE (reference sequence). The CDR3, as DNA: TGTGCCAGCAGCGATCCGGGACAGGGTACCGAGCAGTACTTC. It yields the protein CASSDPGQGTEQYF.